What follows is one T cell receptor (beta chain) and its context. The antigen remains unidentified. The germline gene is not matched at one end of the junction; a read error may be the cause. The source of the sample is a study of molecular identifiers for immune sequencing clone quantification. Study-wide findings and caveats: Same-barcode identical TCR molecules could make highly expanded clones look smaller than they are. Clones that exceeded 20 RNA copies held over 99% of effector molecules, yet under 1% in naive cells. Even with 990,000 or so naive cells present, spiked Jurkat TCR RNA from one cell was reportedly detectable.

The germline CDR1 and CDR2 sequences are LNHDA and SQIVND (reference sequence). The CDR3 totals 14 residues. Using a CD8+CD4-CCR7+CD45RA+ phenotype, naive CD8 T cells were sorted. TCRdb re-called the PCR reads through MiXCR, storing one row per CDR3 protein. The sample has some 590,000 distinct CDR3 sequences, roughly 23% seen once. The V and J genes are TRBV19 and TRBJ2-7, with D hard to call. This receptor was taken from a human donor in good health. Some libraries in this study had Jurkat cell RNA spiked in. Sequenced: naive CD8+ T cells from blood, with Jurkat cell RNA spiked in. Documented subset: FACS-sorted CD8+CD4-CCR7+CD45RA+ naive T cells. Here the CDR3 reads CASSISATAYGQYF. In DNA form, the CDR3 reads TGTGCCAGTAGTATCTCCGCCACAGCCTACGGGCAGTACTTC.